The 8 T cell receptor beta chains below all came from one sample that was sequenced in a study of blood T cell repertoires in COVID-19. Sequencing used immunoSEQ multiplex PCR; TCRdb keeps in-frame clones, though not all of them. Of approximately 51,000 clones in the sample, 87% are singletons; the top ten hold 2.1%. The sample taken for sequencing was peripheral blood. These receptors were taken from a woman older than 75 with COVID-19, enrolled during active disease.

This chain connects TRBV5-1 to TRBJ2-5; TRBD2 is a possible D gene (6 bases). The CDR3 consists of 14 residues. Trimming removed 1 base from V and 1 base from J, with 8 bases in between. Looked up from germline, CDR1 is SGHRS and CDR2 is YFSETQ. CDR3 residues: CASSLPGVQETQYF. CDR3 nucleotides: TGCGCCAGCAGCTTGCCGGGGGTCCAAGAGACCCAGTACTTC.

V usage is TRBV2 and J usage is TRBJ2-1, with TRBD2 matching over 10 bases. This CDR3 has 14 residues. The germline CDR1 and CDR2 sequences are SNHLY and FYNNEI. V lost 4 bases to trimming and J lost 4 bases; unmatched junction nucleotides: 1. The CDR3 is CASSALAGYNEQFF. CDR3 in DNA: TGTGCCAGCAGTGCACTAGCGGGGTACAATGAGCAGTTCTTC.

V and J are TRBV27 and TRBJ2-1; no firm D call. Trimming removed 4 bases from V and 0 bases from J, with 13 bases in between. CDR3 length: 16 residues. The germline gives CDR1 MNHEY, CDR2 SMNVEV (reference sequence). In nucleotides, the CDR3 is TGTGCCAGCAGTTCCAGAGGCGGAAGCTCCTACAATGAGCAGTTCTTC. Protein sequence: CASSSRGGSSYNEQFF.

The chain recombines TRBV5-4 with TRBJ2-3; 11 positions agree with TRBD2. J lost 1 base, V lost 0 bases, and 4 bases had no gene match. This CDR3 comprises 17 residues. Germline lookup yields CDR1 SGHNT and CDR2 YYREEE (reference sequence). The CDR3 DNA reads as TGTGCCAGCAGCTTGGCGACTAGCGGGACGGGCACAGATACGCAGTATTTT. This translates into CASSLATSGTGTDTQYF.

The chain links TRBV7-9 to TRBJ2-7; no clear D. V lost 5 bases and J 0 bases, leaving 11 bases between the germline ends. The CDR3 consists of 14 residues. Germline assignment: CDR1 SEHNR and CDR2 FQNEAQ (reference sequence). The CDR3 region has the DNA TGTGCCAGCAGCCAACCCGGAGCCTCCTACGAGCAGTACTTC. Protein sequence: CASSQPGASYEQYF.

The CDR3 DNA reads as TGTGCCAGCACCCCGTGGGTCGGGGGGGACAAACACGAGCAGTACTTC. Its protein product is CASTPWVGGDKHEQYF. V and J are TRBV27 and TRBJ2-7, with 8 bases identical to TRBD2. Germline loops: CDR1 MNHEY, CDR2 SMNVEV (reference sequence). This CDR3 spans 16 amino acids. V lost 7 bases, J lost 5 bases, and 16 bases stayed unmatched.

V usage is TRBV30 and J usage is TRBJ1-2; a possible D gene is TRBD1 (6 bases). This CDR3 has 15 residues. V lost 3 bases and J 1 base, leaving 15 bases between the germline ends. Germline V gene data show CDR1 as GTSNPN and CDR2 as SVGIG (reference sequence). The CDR3 DNA reads as TGTGCCTGGAGCAGTAAGGGGACAAATAACTATGGCTACACCTTC. This translates into CAWSSKGTNNYGYTF.

V gene TRBV6-5 combines with J gene TRBJ2-7, with a possible D match to TRBD2 (6 bases). The CDR3 length is 16 residues. Trimming left V 2 bases short and J 6 bases short, with 20 bases between. Germline CDR1 and CDR2: MNHEY and SVGAGI. CDR3 residues: CASSYSHSGTPGEQYF. Written as DNA, the CDR3 is TGTGCCAGCAGTTACAGCCATAGCGGCACCCCCGGCGAGCAGTACTTC.